Below, 22 T cell receptor beta chains from the same sample are listed, as sequenced in a study of molecular identifiers for immune sequencing clone quantification. TCRdb re-called the PCR reads through MiXCR, storing one row per CDR3 protein. In the table there are approximately 630,000 distinct CDR3 sequences, roughly 27% of which are singletons. The sequenced material came from naive CD8+ T cells from blood, with Jurkat cell RNA spiked in. Subset: FACS-sorted CD8+CD4-CCR7+CD45RA+ naive T cells. The receptors shown here come from a human donor in good health. Some libraries in this study had Jurkat cell RNA spiked in.

At least ten counts were recorded for this clonotype. The chain links TRBV7-6 to TRBJ2-2, with TRBD1 identical over 11 bases. The germline gives CDR1 SGHVS, CDR2 FNYEAQ. CDR3 length: 16 residues. With V trimmed by 5 bases and J by 4 bases, 6 bases remained unmatched. The CDR3: CASSIEDRGLTGELFF. CDR3 coding DNA: TGTGCCAGCAGCATTGAGGACAGGGGGCTCACCGGGGAGCTGTTTTTT.

For this clonotype: The germline gene is not matched at one end of the junction; a read error may be the cause. The chain joins TRBV19 to TRBJ2-7; 8 positions match TRBD2. The CDR3 totals 14 residues. In germline, CDR1 is LNHDA, CDR2 SQIVND (reference sequence). The CDR3 DNA is TGTGCCAGTAGTACGACTAGCGCCGGCTACGAGCAGTGCTTC. This gives the protein CASSTTSAGYEQCF.

The CDR3 DNA sequence: TGCAGTGCTAGAAACATTCGAGGCACCTACGAGCAGTACTTC. It translates to CSARNIRGTYEQYF. The V and J genes are TRBV20-1 and TRBJ2-7; D uncertain. Germline CDR1 DFQATT, CDR2 SNEGSKA (reference sequence). Trimming pared 2 bases from V and 2 bases from J, leaving 13 bases between. The CDR3 has 14 amino acids.

As regards this clonotype: The CDR3 does not close with the conserved phenylalanine or tryptophan, likely indicating a read error. The CDR3 bases are TGCGCCAGCAGCCAATCGGGCACTGAAGCTTTCTCT. Protein: CASSQSGTEAFS. The rearrangement links TRBV4-1 to TRBJ1-1, with D unclear. The CDR3 consists of 12 residues. Germline lookup yields CDR1 MGHRA and CDR2 YSYEKL. Trimming stripped 2 bases from V and 4 bases from J, with 5 bases between.

A remark on this clonotype: A much larger clone is a single base away; this may be a read error. The V call is TRBV14, the J call TRBJ1-2; D unresolved. Trimming stripped 4 bases from V and 0 bases from J, with 15 bases between. Germline CDR1 SGHDN, CDR2 FVKESK. The CDR3 runs to 16 residues. CDR3 region: CASSRVFDQANYGYTF. The CDR3 nucleotides read TGTGCCAGCAGCCGAGTATTCGATCAAGCTAACTATGGCTACACCTTC.

This clonotype has at least ten counts. Written as DNA, the CDR3 is TGTGCCATCAGTGAACTACCCCGGGATATCACAGATACGCAGTATTTT. Its protein product is CAISELPRDITDTQYF. The genes are TRBV10-3 and TRBJ2-3; D may be TRBD2 (5 bases). The CDR3 consists of 16 residues. The V end was cut by 3 bases, the J end by 2 bases, with 15 bases between. Germline V gives CDR1 ENHRY, CDR2 SYGVKD.

This clonotype was observed at least ten times. This chain joins TRBV6-5 and TRBJ2-7, with 12 bases lining up with TRBD1. The CDR3 length is 14 residues. The V and J ends lost 6 bases and 5 bases, in that order; junction bases with no gene match: 5. Looked up from germline, CDR1 is MNHEY and CDR2 is SVGAGI. DNA of the CDR3: TGTGCCAGCAGCGGGACAGGGGGCGTCCACGAGCAGTACTTC. Amino acid sequence: CASSGTGGVHEQYF.

This clonotype has a handful of counts. The chain joins TRBV20-1 to TRBJ2-7, with 11 bases lining up with TRBD2. The CDR3 runs 15 residues. J lost 2 bases, V lost 6 bases, and 9 bases had no gene match. The germline V gene encodes CDR1 DFQATT and CDR2 SNEGSKA (reference sequence). The CDR3 coding sequence is TGCAGTGCCGAATCCCTAGCGGGAGGCCCCTACGAGCAGTACTTC. Amino acids: CSAESLAGGPYEQYF.

Remarks on this clonotype: A read error may be the cause here, since a much bigger clone is one base away. The V gene is TRBV29-1, the J gene TRBJ2-3; a possible D gene is TRBD1 (7 bases). The CDR3 contains 15 residues. Germline lookup yields CDR1 SQVTM and CDR2 ANQGSEA. Trimming pared 7 bases from V and 1 base from J, leaving 18 bases between. CDR3 in DNA: TGCAGCGCAAACCTTCCCAGGGGGGGCACAGATACGCAGTATTTT. Protein: CSANLPRGGTDTQYF.

This clonotype was observed a few times. The J gene is TRBJ2-7, the V gene TRBV30; a weak D match, TRBD1 (6 bases). V lost 2 bases and J 5 bases, leaving 13 bases between the germline ends. This CDR3 is built from 13 residues. Per germline, CDR1 GTSNPN and CDR2 SVGIG (reference sequence). The CDR3 bases are TGTGCCTGGAGTCAGGGACAATTCCACGAGCAGTACTTC. It specifies CAWSQGQFHEQYF.

At least ten counts were recorded for this clonotype. The CDR3 sequence is CASSRTSGRGEQYF. The CDR3 DNA reads TGTGCCAGCAGCCGGACTAGCGGGAGGGGTGAGCAGTACTTC. This rearrangement joins TRBV5-6 to TRBJ2-7; TRBD2 agrees at 15 bases. V shed 4 bases and J 7 bases; nucleotides not matched to a gene: 3. The V gene's germline CDR1 is SGHDT and CDR2 YYEEEE. This CDR3 is built from 14 residues.

As concerns this clonotype: A far larger clone lies a single base away; this is likely a read error. The chain employs TRBV6-4 and TRBJ2-2; D is ambiguous. The CDR3 is 13 residues long. Germline V gives CDR1 MRHNA, CDR2 SNTAGT. The V and J ends lost 1 base and 2 bases respectively, with 2 bases between them. CDR3 in DNA: TGTGCCAGCAGTGACTTAAACACCGGGGAGCTGTTTTTT. This gives the protein CASSDLNTGELFF.

The rearrangement links TRBV18 to TRBJ1-1; no clear D. The V end lost 0 bases, the J end lost 0 bases, and 11 bases lay between the germline ends. The germline V gene encodes CDR1 KGHSH and CDR2 LQKENI. This CDR3 is built from 16 residues. CDR3 nucleotides: TGTGCCAGCTCACCACCGTGGATAGGATTGAACACTGAAGCTTTCTTT. Its protein product is CASSPPWIGLNTEAFF.

Worth noting for this clonotype: The conserved closing phenylalanine or tryptophan is absent in this CDR3, likely reflecting a read error. V and J are TRBV6-2 or TRBV6-3 and TRBJ2-2; D unclear. Trimming left V 7 bases short and J 3 bases short, with 12 bases between. Germline CDR1 is MNHEY and CDR2 is SVGEGT. CDR3 length equals 14 residues. The CDR3 reads CASTAPRDTGELFL. The CDR3 DNA follows: TGTGCCAGCACAGCCCCCCGGGACACCGGGGAGCTGTTTCTT.

The chain carries TRBV28 and TRBJ2-7; TRBD1 agrees at 9 bases. With the DNA end fitting TRBJ2-1 better, the J assignment may be wrong. Germline assignment: CDR1 MDHEN and CDR2 SYDVKM. The CDR3 length is 13 residues. CDR3 DNA: TGTGCCAGCAGTTACACAACAGGGGGCCTGCAGTTCTTC. This translates into CASSYTTGGLQFF.

This clonotype was observed a handful of times. The DNA of the CDR3 is TGTGCCAGCAGTTTATCAGTTTTGGGGGTTGGTGCTGAAGCTTTCTTT. Residues: CASSLSVLGVGAEAFF. The chain links TRBV12-3 or TRBV12-4 to TRBJ1-1; perhaps TRBD1 as D (5 bases). With 2 bases removed from V and 6 bases from J, the gap between germline ends came to 19 bases. CDR3 length equals 16 residues.

This clonotype was seen ten or more times. The V gene is TRBV7-6, the J gene TRBJ1-1; the D is unclear. Trimming cost V 0 bases and J 6 bases, with 5 bases left between them. Germline V gene lookup returns CDR1 SGHVS and CDR2 FNYEAQ. The CDR3 length is 12 residues. The CDR3 loop is CASSLARSEAFF. Here the CDR3 DNA reads TGTGCCAGCAGCTTAGCCAGGTCTGAAGCTTTCTTT.

This clonotype was seen many times. For the CDR3, the DNA is TGTGCTAGTGGTTCACAGGTTTTGCTCACAGATACGCAGTATTTT. Its translation is CASGSQVLLTDTQYF. V and J are TRBV12-5 and TRBJ2-3, with D perhaps matching TRBD1 (5 bases). The V and J ends lost 4 bases and 2 bases respectively, with 13 bases between them. CDR3 size: 15 residues. The germline CDR1 and CDR2 sequences are LGHNT and FRNRAP.

The chain couples TRBV5-1 to TRBJ2-6, with 8 positions matching TRBD2. V was pared by 7 bases and J by 3 bases, with 15 bases of the junction left unmatched. Germline V CDR1 and CDR2: SGHRS, YFSETQ. This CDR3 region has 18 residues. The CDR3 DNA reads as TGCGCCAGCCGGGGGGCCGGACCAGCGGGAGTTGGGGCCAACGTCCTGACTTTC. Translated, it gives CASRGAGPAGVGANVLTF. Combining the CDR3 with reference TRBV5-1 and TRBJ2-6 gives the whole variable domain KAGVTQTPRYLIKTRGQQVTLSCSPISGHRSVSWYQQTPGQGLQFLFEYFSETQRNKGNFPGRFSGRQFSNSRSEMNVSTLELGDSALYLCASRGAGPAGVGANVLTFGAGSRLTVL.

Of note for this clonotype: The conserved phenylalanine or tryptophan normally closing the CDR3 is absent here, so this likely arose from a read error. The chain joins TRBV6-5 to TRBJ2-7; D not resolved. V lost 5 bases to trimming and J lost 4 bases, with 15 bases between them. Germline V gene data show CDR1 as MNHEY and CDR2 as SVGAGI. The CDR3 is 14 amino acids. Here the CDR3 DNA reads TGTGCCAGCAGTCTCCTTGGAGAGGTGTACGAGCAGTACCTC. This sequence encodes CASSLLGEVYEQYL.

Only one count was recorded for this clonotype. Since a much larger clone is just one base distant, this may be a read error. The rearrangement joins TRBV7-6 to TRBJ1-1; D gene ambiguous. The germline CDR1 and CDR2 sequences are SGHVS and FNYEAQ. This CDR3 contains 13 residues. Trimming cost V 3 bases and J 3 bases, with 8 bases left between them. The CDR3 DNA follows: TGTGCCAGCAGCTTCCCCATGGACACTGAAGCTTTCTTT. Its protein is CASSFPMDTEAFF.

This clonotype was recorded many times. The rearrangement joins TRBV4-1 to TRBJ1-4; no definite D call. CDR3 length: 16 residues. V lost 1 base and J lost 4, with 13 bases in between. Per the germline V gene, CDR1 is MGHRA and CDR2 is YSYEKL. CDR3 sequence: CASSQGTRELNEKLFF. The CDR3 coding sequence is TGCGCCAGCAGCCAAGGAACCCGGGAGCTTAATGAAAAACTGTTTTTT.